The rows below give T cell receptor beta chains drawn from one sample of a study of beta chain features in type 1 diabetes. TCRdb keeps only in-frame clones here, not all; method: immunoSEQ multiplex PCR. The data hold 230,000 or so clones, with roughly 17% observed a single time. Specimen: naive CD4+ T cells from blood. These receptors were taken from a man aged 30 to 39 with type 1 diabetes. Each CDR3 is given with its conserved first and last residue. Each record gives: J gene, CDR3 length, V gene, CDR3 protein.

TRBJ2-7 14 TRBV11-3 CASSLERGSYEQYF
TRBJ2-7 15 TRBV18 CASSPRSGRTYEQYF
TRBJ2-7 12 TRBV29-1 CSVSGSNDEQYF
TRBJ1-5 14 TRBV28 CASSPLGGRQPQHF
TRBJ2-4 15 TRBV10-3 CAISDPGQGARIQYF
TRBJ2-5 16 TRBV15 CATSRDRGGMKETQYF
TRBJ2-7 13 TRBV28 CASSLGLRGEQYF
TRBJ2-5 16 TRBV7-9 CASSLQGTSPQETQYF
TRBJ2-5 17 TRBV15 CATSPSGRVTFIETQYF
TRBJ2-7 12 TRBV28 CASSLGVYEQYF
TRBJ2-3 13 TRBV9 CASSLRPTDTQYF
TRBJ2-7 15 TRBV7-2 CASSITGTGAGEQYF
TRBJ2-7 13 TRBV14 CASRGTATYEQYF
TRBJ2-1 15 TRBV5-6 CASSPSDRGHNEQFF
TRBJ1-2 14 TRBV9 CASSGDSFYYGYTF
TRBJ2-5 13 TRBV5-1 CASSSYYQETQYF
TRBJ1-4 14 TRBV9 CASSYGTGNEKLFF
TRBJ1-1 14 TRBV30 CAWSQPGGHTEAFF
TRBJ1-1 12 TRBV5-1 CASSLVAGEAFF
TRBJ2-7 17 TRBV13 CASSPWGRTGGMYEQYF
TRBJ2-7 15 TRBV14 CASSPIAGRSPEQYF
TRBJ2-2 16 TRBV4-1 CASSQSLLADTGELFF
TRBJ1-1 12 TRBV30 CASYRAPTEAFF
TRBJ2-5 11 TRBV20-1 CSVYSSETQYF
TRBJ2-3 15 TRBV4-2 CASTPSPTSADTQYF
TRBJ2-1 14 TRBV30 CAWSLTGPDNEQFF
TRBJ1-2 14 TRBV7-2 CASSLGRRGYGYTF